This T cell receptor (beta chain) appears in the sequencing data of a study of shared clonotypes between healthy human individuals (dated by TCRdb to about 2020). Broadly, across the study: Three men and a couple of women, aged 18 to 49 years, made up the cohort. For each donor, CD4 naive and CD4 memory were each run on three plates, CD8 naive on two plates, and CD8 memory on one plate. To estimate repertoire size and how much clonotypes are shared between individuals, the study performed deep sequencing of blood TCR repertoires from roughly five healthy adults. Per donor, leukapheresis produced somewhere between about 0.9 and 9.5 billion PBMCs. To increase sequencing depth and limit assay-specific biases, different laboratories used diverse techniques to prepare libraries and sequence TCR repertoires. Findings and caveats that apply to the study as a whole: Larger estimated clonotype richness was generally found for naive subsets than for memory subsets. Even with the large sequencing depth, rarefaction of the sorted-subset datasets indicated that sequencing was incomplete. The genetic and exposure-history diversity represented was limited by the small number of donors. Sampling was limited to blood, and TCR repertoires in tissue likely differ from TCR repertoires in blood. Across a handful of donors, about 5.2% of naive CD4, around 3.3% of naive CD8, around 2.5% of memory CD4, and about 0.4% of memory CD8 clonotypes were shared. Based on pairwise subsampling, the degree of clonotype sharing among donors was expected to be affected by sequencing depth. Clonotypes shared by all four sorted-subset donors showed higher generation probabilities than non-shared clonotypes.

The germline ends are 11 bases apart after V is trimmed by 6 bases and J by 0 bases. Looking up the germline V gene (reference sequence) yields CDR1 MNHEY and CDR2 SMNVEV. Its CDR3 holds 15 amino acids, cysteine through phenylalanine. The only DNA kept is the CDR3, 45 bases in frame from the first base. Regarding this clone: Its antigen specificity is not known. No qualities accompany the bases; no much larger clone lies one base away.

Using the deep immunoSEQ assay, multiplex PCR amplified TCR CDR3 regions from genomic DNA. For each cell subset, the extracted genomic DNA was distributed evenly across all wells of several immunoSEQ 96-well plates, and each plate served as one replicate. Each replicate PCR for sorted subsets received about 220 ng genomic DNA, equal to about 30,000 T cell genomes. The purified libraries were quantified using a Qubit 3.0 fluorometer, sized with a Bioanalyzer 2100, and then quantified again using the KAPA Library Quantification kit. Every immunoSEQ 96-well plate was sequenced on a dedicated single-read 150-cycle Illumina NextSeq 550 flow cell. The paper's data handling went like this. The immunoSEQ output contained only junctional sequences without quality scores, so filtering could not match that applied to full-length reads. Sequences were annotated with PyIR, a Python wrapper for IgBLAST v1.9, using IMGT germline references to assign V/J genes and CDR3. Reads were filtered out if the reads had weak V/J assignments (E-value above 1e-6), no CDR3, stop codons, out-of-frame junctions, or ambiguous translated residues. A V3J clonotype was defined by an identical inferred V gene, J gene, and CDR3 amino acid sequence. To compute the percentage overlap between repertoires, the number of shared unique clonotypes was divided by the size of the smaller repertoire. Three approaches were used to assess repertoire richness: RTK rarefaction, the Chao1 estimator, and Recon v2.1 estimates of unobserved clonotypes. Generation probabilities were computed with OLGA for all TCRbeta clonotypes obtained by the gDNA method from several donors. This is the immuneACCESS table as TCRdb keeps it, with only in-frame sequences that have V and J called. A part of the clones is gone; compared with another copy, unresolved V genes explain less than half, and the rest is unexplained. V, J and clone size were drawn from that table, and D and trimming were deduced from the DNA. Recorded for this sample are about 330,000 clones; over 65% of them occurred a single time. The ten largest clones capture approximately 10% of the sample.

The donors were healthy, HIV-negative adults who had no recently reported acute infections or vaccinations. Every donor was a Caucasian adult living in Nashville, Tennessee, USA. CD4+ T cells were enriched by magnetic negative selection, after which naive cells were positively selected on CD45RA and the negative fraction was taken as the memory subset. After blood collection by leukapheresis, PBMCs were isolated using Ficoll-Histopaque density gradient centrifugation and then cryopreserved in the vapor phase of liquid nitrogen. Analytical flow cytometry was used to check the purity and quantity of every magnetically sorted T cell population. Each sorted fraction had its genomic DNA isolated and then quantified by UV absorbance on a Nanodrop 2000c.

Sequenced: memory CD4+ T cells sorted from blood. The label giving this sample's cell subset or site can be read as: CD45RA-negative fraction. Rearrangement joined TRBV27 to TRBJ2-2, and the D gene may be TRBD1, 5 bases matching. This TCR derives from a man aged 25 to 40 in good health. The CDR3 reads as follows: CASRAGSSNTGELFF. The nucleotides are TGTGCCAGCAGAGCAGGGTCATCGAACACCGGGGAGCTGTTTTTT.